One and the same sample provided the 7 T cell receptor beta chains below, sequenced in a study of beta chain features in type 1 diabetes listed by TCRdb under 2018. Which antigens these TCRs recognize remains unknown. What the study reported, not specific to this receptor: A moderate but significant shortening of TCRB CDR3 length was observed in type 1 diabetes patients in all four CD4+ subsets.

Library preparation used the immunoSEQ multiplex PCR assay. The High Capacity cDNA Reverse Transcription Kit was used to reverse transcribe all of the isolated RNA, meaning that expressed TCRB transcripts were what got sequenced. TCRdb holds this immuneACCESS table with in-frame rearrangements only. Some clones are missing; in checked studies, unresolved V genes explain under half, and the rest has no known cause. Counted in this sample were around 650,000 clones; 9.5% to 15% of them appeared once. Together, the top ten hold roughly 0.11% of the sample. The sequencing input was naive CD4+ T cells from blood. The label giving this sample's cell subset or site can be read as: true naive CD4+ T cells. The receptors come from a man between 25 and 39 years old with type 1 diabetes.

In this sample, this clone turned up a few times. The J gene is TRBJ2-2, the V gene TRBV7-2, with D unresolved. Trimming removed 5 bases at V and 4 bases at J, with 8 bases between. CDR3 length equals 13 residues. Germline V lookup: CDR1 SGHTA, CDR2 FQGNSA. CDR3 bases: TGTGCCAGCAGCCCCCGGTTCACCGGGGAGCTGTTTTTT. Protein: CASSPRFTGELFF.

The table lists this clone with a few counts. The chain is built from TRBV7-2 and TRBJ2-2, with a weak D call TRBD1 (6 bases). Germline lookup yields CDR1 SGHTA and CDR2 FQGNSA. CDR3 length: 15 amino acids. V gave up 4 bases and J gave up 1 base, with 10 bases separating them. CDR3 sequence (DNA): TGTGCCAGCAGCTCCAGGGGCCAGAACACCGGGGAGCTGTTTTTT. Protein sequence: CASSSRGQNTGELFF.

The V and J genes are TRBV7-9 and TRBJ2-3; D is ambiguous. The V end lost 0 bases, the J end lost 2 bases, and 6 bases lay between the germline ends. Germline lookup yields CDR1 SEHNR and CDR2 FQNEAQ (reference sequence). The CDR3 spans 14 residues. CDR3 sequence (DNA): TGTGCCAGCAGCTTAGCCCTGAACACAGATACGCAGTATTTT. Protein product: CASSLALNTDTQYF.

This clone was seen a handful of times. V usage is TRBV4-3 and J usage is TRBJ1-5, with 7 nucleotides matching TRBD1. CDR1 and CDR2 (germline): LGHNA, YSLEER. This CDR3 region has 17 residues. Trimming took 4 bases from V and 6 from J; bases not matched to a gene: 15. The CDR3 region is CASSPLEGAGGTQPQHF. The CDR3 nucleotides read TGCGCCAGCAGCCCCCTCGAGGGTGCAGGGGGTACTCAGCCCCAGCATTTT.

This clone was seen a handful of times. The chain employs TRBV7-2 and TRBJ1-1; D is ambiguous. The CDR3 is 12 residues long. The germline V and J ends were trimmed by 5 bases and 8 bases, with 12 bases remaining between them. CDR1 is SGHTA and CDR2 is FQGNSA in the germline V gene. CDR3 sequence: CASSPSGREAFF. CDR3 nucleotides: TGTGCCAGCAGCCCTAGCGGACGAGAAGCTTTCTTT.

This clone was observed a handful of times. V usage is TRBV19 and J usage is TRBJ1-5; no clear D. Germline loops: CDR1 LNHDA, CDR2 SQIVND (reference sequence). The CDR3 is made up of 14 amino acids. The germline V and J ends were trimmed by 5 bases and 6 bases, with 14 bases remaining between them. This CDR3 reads CASSSRGGFQPQHF. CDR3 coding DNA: TGTGCCAGTAGTTCCAGAGGAGGATTTCAGCCCCAGCATTTT.

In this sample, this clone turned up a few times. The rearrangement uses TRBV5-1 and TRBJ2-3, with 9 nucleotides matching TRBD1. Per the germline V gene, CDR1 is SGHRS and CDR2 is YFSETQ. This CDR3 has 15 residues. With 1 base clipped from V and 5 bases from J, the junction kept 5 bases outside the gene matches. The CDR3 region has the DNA TGCGCCAGCAGCTTGCCGGGACAGGGTAGAGATACGCAGTATTTT. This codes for CASSLPGQGRDTQYF.